These T cell receptor beta chains were read from a single sample in a study of control samples from healthy donors and cancer patients. Data came from immunoSEQ multiplex PCR; TCRdb stores just in-frame clones and leaves some out. The top ten clones hold about 1.6% of a sample with roughly 220,000 clones, roughly 94% of them seen once. The sequenced material came from blood. These receptors came from a man aged 50-59 years in good health. The CDR3 runs from the conserved cysteine through the conserved F or W. The order of the fields is J gene, D gene, V gene, clone size, CDR3 protein, CDR3 DNA. A D gene is named only where the DNA matches it firmly. Size tells how often a clone was seen (once, few, many) or the class of an expanded clone, and some rows leave it out.

J: TRBJ2-3
D: .
V: TRBV7-2
size: once
CDR3: CASSLTPTDTQYF
DNA: TGTGCCAGCAGCTTAACGCCCACAGATACGCAGTATTTT

J: TRBJ2-5
D: .
V: TRBV7-6
size: .
CDR3: CASSLEDLTQYF
DNA: TGTGCCAGCAGCTTAGAGGACCTGACCCAGTACTTC

J: TRBJ2-2
D: .
V: TRBV28
size: .
CDR3: CASNADANTGELFF
DNA: TGTGCCAGCAATGCGGACGCGAACACCGGGGAGCTGTTTTTT

J: TRBJ2-2
D: TRBD1
V: TRBV9
size: .
CDR3: CASRGQTNTGELFF
DNA: TGTGCCAGCAGGGGACAGACGAACACCGGGGAGCTGTTTTTT

J: TRBJ2-1
D: TRBD2
V: TRBV7-9
size: .
CDR3: CASSFPAGGTYNEQFF
DNA: TGTGCCAGCAGCTTTCCGGCGGGGGGCACCTACAATGAGCAGTTCTTC

J: TRBJ1-4
D: TRBD1
V: TRBV7-9
size: .
CDR3: CASSPDRGRGEKLFF
DNA: TGTGCCAGCAGCCCTGACAGGGGAAGAGGGGAAAAACTGTTTTTT

J: TRBJ2-1
D: .
V: TRBV12-3/TRBV12-4
size: .
CDR3: CASSQELGVRQFF
DNA: TGTGCCAGCAGCCAAGAGCTAGGGGTACGGCAGTTCTTC

J: TRBJ1-5
D: .
V: TRBV6-6
size: .
CDR3: CASRVSLVRGNPQHF
DNA: TGTGCCAGCAGGGTATCACTCGTCAGGGGTAATCCCCAGCATTTT

J: TRBJ1-1
D: .
V: TRBV28
size: .
CDR3: CASSRSGTPVEAFF
DNA: TGTGCCAGCAGTCGCTCCGGGACTCCAGTTGAAGCTTTCTTT

J: TRBJ2-5
D: .
V: TRBV7-9
size: .
CDR3: CASSHRRYSNLLETQYF
DNA: TGTGCCAGCAGCCACCGCAGATATAGTAACCTTCTAGAGACCCAGTACTTC

J: TRBJ1-6
D: .
V: TRBV14
size: .
CDR3: CASSPGRATSPLHF
DNA: TGTGCCAGCAGCCCCGGCAGGGCGACTTCACCCCTCCACTTT

J: TRBJ2-6
D: .
V: TRBV4-1
size: .
CDR3: CASSQTWSGKGAVLTF
DNA: TGCGCCAGCAGCCAAACATGGTCAGGGAAAGGTGCCGTCCTGACTTTC

J: TRBJ1-6
D: .
V: TRBV7-2
size: .
CDR3: CASSLESGQGYSPLHF
DNA: TGTGCCAGCAGCTTAGAATCTGGTCAGGGATATTCACCCCTCCACTTT

J: TRBJ1-1
D: .
V: TRBV27
size: .
CDR3: CASSLSLGVRTSTEAFF
DNA: TGTGCCAGCAGTTTATCGCTGGGAGTGAGGACTAGCACTGAAGCTTTCTTT

J: TRBJ2-3
D: .
V: TRBV19
size: .
CDR3: CASSGGQGADTQYF
DNA: TGTGCCAGTAGTGGGGGGCAGGGGGCAGATACGCAGTATTTT

J: TRBJ2-1
D: .
V: TRBV4-1
size: .
CDR3: CASSPGPQSPGFNEQFF
DNA: TGCGCCAGCAGCCCCGGGCCGCAAAGTCCAGGGTTCAATGAGCAGTTCTTC

J: TRBJ1-4
D: .
V: TRBV7-9
size: once
CDR3: CASSVVAGDNEKLFF
DNA: TGTGCCAGCAGCGTTGTTGCCGGGGATAATGAAAAACTGTTTTTT

J: TRBJ1-5
D: .
V: TRBV19
size: .
CDR3: CASSIARTPNQPQHF
DNA: TGTGCCAGTAGTATAGCCCGGACACCTAATCAGCCCCAGCATTTT

J: TRBJ1-2
D: .
V: TRBV25-1
size: .
CDR3: CASRGGQLSNYGYTF
DNA: TGTGCCAGCAGGGGGGGGCAGCTGAGTAACTATGGCTACACCTTC

J: TRBJ2-2
D: .
V: TRBV3-1/TRBV3-2
size: .
CDR3: CASSQERGGELFF
DNA: TGTGCCAGCAGCCAAGAAAGGGGCGGGGAGCTGTTTTTT

J: TRBJ1-2
D: .
V: TRBV7-8
size: once
CDR3: CASSPITQGQPHGYTF
DNA: TGTGCCAGCAGCCCTATAACCCAGGGGCAGCCGCATGGCTACACCTTC

J: TRBJ2-5
D: TRBD1
V: TRBV19
size: .
CDR3: CASSFGQGKTQYF
DNA: TGTGCCAGTAGTTTCGGACAGGGGAAGACCCAGTACTTC

J: TRBJ1-2
D: TRBD1
V: TRBV10-3
size: .
CDR3: CAISPGQGIDNYGYTF
DNA: TGTGCCATCAGTCCGGGACAGGGGATTGATAACTATGGCTACACCTTC

J: TRBJ2-1
D: TRBD2
V: TRBV5-6
size: .
CDR3: CASSSGGAYNEQFF
DNA: TGTGCCAGCAGCAGCGGGGGCGCCTACAATGAGCAGTTCTTC

J: TRBJ2-1
D: .
V: TRBV7-2
size: .
CDR3: CASSLLRNNEQFF
DNA: TGTGCCAGCAGCTTACTCAGAAACAATGAGCAGTTCTTC

J: TRBJ1-1
D: .
V: TRBV9
size: .
CDR3: CASSVGQGSTEAFF
DNA: TGTGCCAGCAGCGTAGGCCAGGGATCCACTGAAGCTTTCTTT

J: TRBJ2-3
D: .
V: TRBV10-1
size: .
CDR3: CASSDDRGGTTDTQYF
DNA: TGCGCCAGCAGTGATGATAGGGGGGGGACCACAGATACGCAGTATTTT

J: TRBJ1-1
D: TRBD1
V: TRBV2
size: .
CDR3: CASSEFGQGSAFF
DNA: TGTGCCAGCAGCGAATTTGGACAGGGATCAGCTTTCTTT

J: TRBJ1-1
D: TRBD1
V: TRBV29-1
size: .
CDR3: CSVDGQGVGFGAFF
DNA: TGCAGCGTTGATGGGCAGGGGGTGGGGTTTGGGGCTTTCTTT

J: TRBJ1-4
D: .
V: TRBV7-2
size: .
CDR3: CASSSRMGPFEKLFF
DNA: TGTGCCAGCAGCTCTAGGATGGGACCGTTCGAAAAACTGTTTTTT

J: TRBJ2-7
D: .
V: TRBV25-1
size: .
CDR3: CASSEGDEQYF
DNA: TGTGCCAGCAGTGAAGGAGACGAGCAGTACTTC

J: TRBJ1-2
D: TRBD1
V: TRBV6-5
size: few
CDR3: CASQDRANYGYTF
DNA: TGTGCCAGCCAGGACAGGGCTAACTATGGCTACACCTTC

J: TRBJ1-1
D: .
V: TRBV11-2
size: .
CDR3: CASSLDPGEKLQAFF
DNA: TGTGCCAGCAGCTTAGATCCGGGAGAAAAACTCCAAGCTTTCTTT

J: TRBJ1-5
D: TRBD1
V: TRBV27
size: .
CDR3: CASDTSWDRGRQPQHF
DNA: TGTGCCAGCGACACAAGTTGGGACAGGGGTCGTCAGCCCCAGCATTTT

J: TRBJ2-5
D: .
V: TRBV11-2
size: once
CDR3: CASSFLSGEQETQYF
DNA: TGTGCCAGCAGCTTCCTTTCCGGAGAACAAGAGACCCAGTACTTC

J: TRBJ1-1
D: TRBD1
V: TRBV5-8
size: once
CDR3: CASSQVRTGDFMNTEAFF
DNA: TGTGCCAGCAGCCAAGTGCGTACAGGGGACTTCATGAACACTGAAGCTTTCTTT

J: TRBJ2-6
D: .
V: TRBV2
size: .
CDR3: CASQGGRFSGANVLTF
DNA: TGTGCCAGCCAGGGGGGACGGTTCTCTGGGGCCAACGTCCTGACTTTC

J: TRBJ1-1
D: .
V: TRBV7-9
size: .
CDR3: CASSLAGGYTEAFF
DNA: TGTGCCAGCAGCTTAGCGGGGGGATACACTGAAGCTTTCTTT

J: TRBJ2-1
D: TRBD2
V: TRBV28
size: .
CDR3: CASISGGWYNEQFF
DNA: TGTGCCAGCATCAGCGGGGGCTGGTACAATGAGCAGTTCTTC

J: TRBJ2-4
D: TRBD1
V: TRBV6-2/TRBV6-3
size: .
CDR3: CASSSAGTGGHIQYF
DNA: TGTGCCAGCAGTTCCGCCGGGACAGGGGGGCACATTCAGTACTTC

J: TRBJ1-1
D: TRBD1
V: TRBV25-1
size: once
CDR3: CASSASRTGDTEAFF
DNA: TGTGCCAGCAGCGCCTCTCGGACAGGGGACACTGAAGCTTTCTTT

J: TRBJ2-5
D: TRBD2
V: TRBV18
size: .
CDR3: CASRGGSETQYF
DNA: TGTGCCTCCCGGGGGGGCTCAGAGACCCAGTACTTC

J: TRBJ1-1
D: TRBD1
V: TRBV5-5
size: .
CDR3: CASNPGQRRTEAFF
DNA: TGTGCCAGCAATCCGGGACAGAGGAGGACTGAAGCTTTCTTT

J: TRBJ2-3
D: TRBD2
V: TRBV24-1
size: .
CDR3: CATSALSGGAVTDTQYF
DNA: TGTGCCACCAGTGCCCTTAGCGGGGGGGCCGTCACAGATACGCAGTATTTT

J: TRBJ2-1
D: .
V: TRBV5-1
size: .
CDR3: CASSKSREVYNEQFF
DNA: TGCGCCAGCAGCAAAAGTCGGGAAGTATACAATGAGCAGTTCTTC

J: TRBJ2-3
D: TRBD2
V: TRBV10-3
size: .
CDR3: CAISLTSGGSTDTQYF
DNA: TGTGCCATCAGCCTGACTAGCGGGGGGAGCACAGATACGCAGTATTTT

J: TRBJ2-3
D: TRBD1
V: TRBV27
size: .
CDR3: CASSLLFDRGADTQYF
DNA: TGTGCCAGCAGTTTATTGTTCGACAGGGGAGCAGATACGCAGTATTTT

J: TRBJ2-1
D: .
V: TRBV6-5
size: .
CDR3: CASSPLDQNEQFF
DNA: TGTGCCAGCAGTCCGCTCGACCAGAATGAGCAGTTCTTC

J: TRBJ2-1
D: TRBD2
V: TRBV6-5
size: .
CDR3: CASSRTSGGVNEQFF
DNA: TGTGCCAGCAGTCGGACTAGCGGGGGTGTCAATGAGCAGTTCTTC

J: TRBJ1-5
D: TRBD1
V: TRBV28
size: .
CDR3: CASTQRDRDLQPQHF
DNA: TGTGCCAGCACCCAGAGGGACAGGGATCTTCAGCCCCAGCATTTT

J: TRBJ1-6
D: .
V: TRBV5-1
size: .
CDR3: CASSLDLGTANSPLHF
DNA: TGCGCCAGCAGCTTGGATTTAGGGACCGCGAATTCACCCCTCCACTTT

J: TRBJ1-2
D: TRBD1
V: TRBV27
size: .
CDR3: CASSPGTGNSPGYTF
DNA: TGTGCCAGCAGCCCCGGGACAGGGAATTCCCCTGGCTACACCTTC

J: TRBJ2-5
D: TRBD2
V: TRBV3-1/TRBV3-2
size: .
CDR3: CASSQASGGPQETQYF
DNA: TGTGCCAGCAGCCAAGCTAGCGGGGGGCCTCAAGAGACCCAGTACTTC

J: TRBJ1-4
D: .
V: TRBV2
size: .
CDR3: CASSGWTEGVQKLFF
DNA: TGTGCCAGCAGTGGTTGGACAGAAGGAGTGCAAAAACTGTTTTTT

J: TRBJ2-7
D: .
V: TRBV19
size: .
CDR3: CASSEDREAYEQYF
DNA: TGTGCCAGTAGCGAAGACAGGGAGGCCTACGAGCAGTACTTC

J: TRBJ2-1
D: .
V: TRBV6-2/TRBV6-3
size: once
CDR3: CASSPISRLYNYNEQFF
DNA: TGTGCCAGCAGTCCCATTAGCAGGCTTTATAACTACAATGAGCAGTTCTTC

J: TRBJ1-1
D: .
V: TRBV7-9
size: .
CDR3: CASTRTGTEAFF
DNA: TGTGCCAGCACGCGAACCGGGACAGAAGCTTTCTTT